This is a list of T cell receptor beta chains from one sample in a study of patients and donors after allogeneic stem cell transplantation. TCRdb ran MiXCR on the RT-PCR reads and lists one entry per CDR3 protein. The sample consists of 98,000 or so distinct CDR3 sequences, 35% of them appearing once. Sequencing used blood, either unsorted or a sorted T cell fraction (not recorded which). These receptors all come from a human donor who was either an allogeneic HSCT recipient or a stem cell or donor lymphocyte infusion donor (not recorded which). It is not recorded whose cells these are; they may come from a transplant donor. The CDR3 runs from the conserved cysteine through the conserved F or W. A D gene is named only where the DNA matches it firmly. The size field is filled for only some rows; it gives once, few, many or a size class.

v_gene	abundance	d_gene	j_gene	CDR3nt	CDR3aa
TRBV7-2	NA	NA	TRBJ2-3	TGTGCCAGCAGCGGATTCGGACTGTCTAGCACAGATACGCAGTATTTT	CASSGFGLSSTDTQYF
TRBV7-9	many	NA	TRBJ1-2	TGTGCCAGCAGCCCAGTTCCACCGCATGGCTACACCTTC	CASSPVPPHGYTF
TRBV12-3/TRBV12-4	few	NA	TRBJ2-1	TGTGCCAGCAGTGAAGACAGGAAACTCTACAATGAGCAGTTCTTC	CASSEDRKLYNEQFF
TRBV20-1	few	NA	TRBJ1-2	TGCAGTGCTAGTTCCGGCCCTAACTATGGCTACACCTTC	CSASSGPNYGYTF
TRBV20-1	NA	TRBD2	TRBJ2-2	TGCAGTGCTTCCCGACTAGCGCCCCCCGGGGAGCTGTTTTTT	CSASRLAPPGELFF
TRBV2	NA	NA	TRBJ1-5	TGTGCCAGCAGTGGAGACAGTCCCAATCAGCCCCAGCATTTT	CASSGDSPNQPQHF
TRBV4-3	few	NA	TRBJ2-3	TGCGCCAGCAGCCGAGACCCCAGGTTGGGCACAGATACGCAGTATTTT	CASSRDPRLGTDTQYF
TRBV20-1	NA	NA	TRBJ1-2	TGCAGTGCTAGAGGTAGCTTCGGCCTTAACTATGGCTACACCTTC	CSARGSFGLNYGYTF
TRBV10-3	NA	NA	TRBJ1-1	TGTGCCACCTCCCCCAGGGGTGGGGGCACTGAAGCTTTCTTT	CATSPRGGGTEAFF
TRBV20-1	many	TRBD1	TRBJ1-2	TGCAGTGCTAGAGAACAGGGGAGGGACTATGGCTACACCTTC	CSAREQGRDYGYTF
TRBV5-6	NA	TRBD2	TRBJ2-1	TGTGCCAGCAGCTTGTGGGGGACTAGCGGGACCAATGAGCAGTTCTTC	CASSLWGTSGTNEQFF
TRBV20-1	NA	NA	TRBJ2-1	TGCAGTGCCCCAGTGTCTGCGGCCAATGAGCAGTTCTTC	CSAPVSAANEQFF
TRBV7-2	NA	NA	TRBJ2-4	TGTGCCAGCAGCTCCCCTCTTGGGAGTATTCAGTACTTC	CASSSPLGSIQYF
TRBV20-1	few	NA	TRBJ1-4	TGCAGTGCGAGGAATGTGGAAAAACTGTTTTTT	CSARNVEKLFF
TRBV10-3	few	TRBD1	TRBJ1-1	TGTGCCATCAGTGCGGACAGGGGGCGTTTCGGAGAAGCTTTCTTT	CAISADRGRFGEAFF
TRBV9	NA	TRBD1	TRBJ1-2	TGTGCCAGCAGCGTGACAGGGGCTAACTATGGCTACACCTTC	CASSVTGANYGYTF
TRBV7-9	NA	TRBD1	TRBJ2-1	TGTGCCAGCAGCTTAAACCGACCAGGGGGCAGGACTAATGAGCAGTTCTTC	CASSLNRPGGRTNEQFF
TRBV20-1	NA	NA	TRBJ2-3	TGCAGTGCTAGCCGGGTAGCTACAGATACGCAGTATTTT	CSASRVATDTQYF
TRBV28	few	TRBD1	TRBJ1-5	TGTGCCAGCAGATCCGGGACAGGGGAAGGTCAGCCCCAGCATTTT	CASRSGTGEGQPQHF
TRBV7-2	NA	NA	TRBJ2-5	TGTGCCAGCAGCTTAGATGCGGGCCGCGGGGAGACCCAGTACTTC	CASSLDAGRGETQYF
TRBV20-1	NA	TRBD2	TRBJ2-7	TGCAGTGCCTTGGGGACTAGCCCCTACGAGCAGTACTTC	CSALGTSPYEQYF
TRBV7-9	many	NA	TRBJ1-1	TGTGCCAGCAGCTTTGACAGAATTCCAAACATCGCGGGTTGGAACACTGAAGCTTTCTTT	CASSFDRIPNIAGWNTEAFF
TRBV29-1	NA	NA	TRBJ1-1	TGCAGCGTTGATGAAGGGAACACTGAAGCTTTCTTT	CSVDEGNTEAFF
TRBV5-5	few	NA	TRBJ1-1	TGTGCCAGCAGCTTGGGGTACTTTTTTGGCACTGAAGCTTTCTTT	CASSLGYFFGTEAFF
TRBV7-2	few	NA	TRBJ2-2	TGTGCCAGCAGCCTAGAAGGCTTCTTAGCGAACACCGGGGAGCTGTTTTTT	CASSLEGFLANTGELFF
TRBV24-1	medium-sized	NA	TRBJ2-1	TGTGCCACCAGTGGAAGGGGGACCTACAATGAGCAGTTCTTC	CATSGRGTYNEQFF
TRBV11-2	NA	NA	TRBJ1-4	TGTGCCAGCAGCTTCAAACTCAGGGGAGGAGAAAAACTGTTTTTT	CASSFKLRGGEKLFF
TRBV6-5	few	NA	TRBJ1-1	TGTGCCAGCAGTTGGACCCAGAGGGGCACTGAAGCTTTCTTT	CASSWTQRGTEAFF
TRBV20-1	NA	NA	TRBJ2-1	TGCAGTGCTAGTGGTATTGAGCAGTTCTTC	CSASGIEQFF
TRBV6-6	NA	NA	TRBJ1-6	TGTGCCAGCAGCCCCCGACAGTGGGGTTCACCCCTCCACTTT	CASSPRQWGSPLHF
TRBV20-1	NA	TRBD2	TRBJ2-3	TGCAGTGCTCGAAAAGCGGGACCCACAGATACGCAGTATTTT	CSARKAGPTDTQYF
TRBV15	NA	TRBD1	TRBJ2-1	TGTGCCACCAGCTTACTCGGGACAGGGGTCAATGAGCAGTTCTTC	CATSLLGTGVNEQFF
TRBV6-2/TRBV6-3	NA	NA	TRBJ2-3	TGTGCCAGCAGCGAGCCCACTGGCACAGATACGCAGTATTTT	CASSEPTGTDTQYF
TRBV6-6	NA	NA	TRBJ1-4	TGTGCCAGCAGTTATTTTGGACAGCTGTCAACTAATGAAAAACTGTTTTTT	CASSYFGQLSTNEKLFF
TRBV9	few	NA	TRBJ1-1	TGTGCCAGCAGCGCAACAGGGTTGAACACTGAAGCTTTCTTT	CASSATGLNTEAFF
TRBV6-6	once	NA	TRBJ2-3	TGTGCCAGCAGCACTCTTAATACGCAGTATTTT	CASSTLNTQYF
TRBV5-1	NA	TRBD1	TRBJ1-3	TGCGCCAGCAGCTTACCGGGACAGGGTCGAAACACCATATATTTT	CASSLPGQGRNTIYF
TRBV3-1	few	NA	TRBJ1-6	TGTGCCAGCAGCCTCCAGGGTGTCAGGGACAATTCACCCCTCCACTTT	CASSLQGVRDNSPLHF
TRBV7-2	NA	TRBD1	TRBJ1-4	TGTGCCAGCAGCATGGGACAGGGTTTGGATAATGAAAAACTGTTTTTT	CASSMGQGLDNEKLFF
TRBV12-5	NA	TRBD1	TRBJ1-5	TGTGCTAGTGGTTTCCACGACAGGGGCGACAATCAGCCCCAGCATTTT	CASGFHDRGDNQPQHF
TRBV18	few	NA	TRBJ1-3	TGTGCCAGCTCGGATGGGGTCGGAAACACCATATATTTT	CASSDGVGNTIYF
TRBV20-1	NA	NA	TRBJ2-1	TGCAGTGCTCTGGGACAAAAGACGAGCTCCTACAATGAGCAGTTCTTC	CSALGQKTSSYNEQFF
TRBV20-1	NA	NA	TRBJ2-1	TGCAGTGCTAGTCTAACCGGGGTGAGCTCCTACAATGAGCAGTTCTTC	CSASLTGVSSYNEQFF
TRBV24-1	many	NA	TRBJ1-2	TGTGCCACCAGTGAGCGGGGCTATGGCTACACCTTC	CATSERGYGYTF
TRBV4-1	NA	TRBD2	TRBJ2-2	TGCGCCAGCAGCCAAGGACTAGCGGGAGGGCATCGGACCGGGGAGCTGTTTTTT	CASSQGLAGGHRTGELFF
TRBV27	NA	NA	TRBJ2-7	TGTGCCAGCAGTTTAAATCGGGAGTTGGTGTACGAGCAGTACTTC	CASSLNRELVYEQYF
TRBV3-1	few	NA	TRBJ2-5	TGTGCCAGCAGCACCGGGGCGAAAGAGACCCAGTACTTC	CASSTGAKETQYF
TRBV7-9	NA	NA	TRBJ1-2	TGTGCCAGCAGCCAGACCACAAACTATGGCTACACCTTC	CASSQTTNYGYTF
TRBV5-1	NA	NA	TRBJ2-1	TGCGCCAGCAGATTAAGCGGGCCGGAACCGTATGAGCAGTTCTTC	CASRLSGPEPYEQFF
TRBV6-5	NA	TRBD2	TRBJ2-1	TGTGCCAGCAGTCAAGGATCCGGGAGGGCCTACAATGAGCAGTTCTTC	CASSQGSGRAYNEQFF
TRBV7-2	few	TRBD2	TRBJ2-3	TGTGCCAGCAGCCCACTAGCGGGGACAGATACGCAGTATTTT	CASSPLAGTDTQYF
TRBV6-1	few	TRBD1	TRBJ1-1	TGTGCCACCACACGGGAACCGGGACAGCTGCGTCTGAACACTGAAGCTTTCTTT	CATTREPGQLRLNTEAFF
TRBV4-3	NA	NA	TRBJ1-1	TGCGCCAGCAGCCAAGAGACACATTCTGAAGCTTTCTTT	CASSQETHSEAFF
TRBV5-1	NA	NA	TRBJ1-1	TGCGCCAGCGCAGGGATCGGGAACACTGAAGCTTTCTTT	CASAGIGNTEAFF